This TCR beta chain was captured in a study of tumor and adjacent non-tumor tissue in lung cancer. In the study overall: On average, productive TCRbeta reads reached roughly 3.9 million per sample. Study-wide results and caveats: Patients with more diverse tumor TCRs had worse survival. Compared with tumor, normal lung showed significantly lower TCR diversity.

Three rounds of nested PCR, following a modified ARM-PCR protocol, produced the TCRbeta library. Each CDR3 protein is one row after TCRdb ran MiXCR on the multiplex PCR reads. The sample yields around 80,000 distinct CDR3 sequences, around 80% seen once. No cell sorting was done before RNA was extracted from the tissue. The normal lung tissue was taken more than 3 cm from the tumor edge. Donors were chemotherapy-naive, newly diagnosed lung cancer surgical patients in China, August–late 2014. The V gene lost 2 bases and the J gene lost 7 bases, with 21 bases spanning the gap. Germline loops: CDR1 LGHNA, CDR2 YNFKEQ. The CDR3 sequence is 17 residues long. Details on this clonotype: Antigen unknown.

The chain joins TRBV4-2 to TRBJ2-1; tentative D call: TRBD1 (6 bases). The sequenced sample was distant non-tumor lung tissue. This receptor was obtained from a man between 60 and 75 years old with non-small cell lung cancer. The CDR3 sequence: CASSQRNHREGTNEQFF. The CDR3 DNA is TGTGCCAGCAGCCAAAGGAACCACCGGGAAGGGACAAATGAGCAGTTCTTC.